This TCR beta chain originates from a study of STAT5B mutations in CD4+ large granular lymphocyte leukemia. This clone was recorded only once. Method: immunoSEQ multiplex PCR; TCRdb's copy keeps in-frame clones and lacks some. The repertoire holds 7,500 to 10,000 clones, approximately 80% seen once, with approximately 68% in the top ten. Germline V gene sequence: CDR1 MGHRA, CDR2 YSYEKL. V lost 0 bases to trimming and J lost 3 bases, with 17 bases between them. CDR3 length equals 17 residues. This TCR came from a man aged 60-69 years with CD4+ T-cell large granular lymphocyte leukemia. Material: PBMCs. This chain links TRBV4-1 with TRBJ1-1; tentative D call: TRBD1 (5 bases). CDR3 residues: CASSQDPSGAVDTEAFF. As DNA, the CDR3 is TGCGCCAGCAGCCAAGACCCATCCGGGGCGGTCGACACTGAAGCTTTCTTT.